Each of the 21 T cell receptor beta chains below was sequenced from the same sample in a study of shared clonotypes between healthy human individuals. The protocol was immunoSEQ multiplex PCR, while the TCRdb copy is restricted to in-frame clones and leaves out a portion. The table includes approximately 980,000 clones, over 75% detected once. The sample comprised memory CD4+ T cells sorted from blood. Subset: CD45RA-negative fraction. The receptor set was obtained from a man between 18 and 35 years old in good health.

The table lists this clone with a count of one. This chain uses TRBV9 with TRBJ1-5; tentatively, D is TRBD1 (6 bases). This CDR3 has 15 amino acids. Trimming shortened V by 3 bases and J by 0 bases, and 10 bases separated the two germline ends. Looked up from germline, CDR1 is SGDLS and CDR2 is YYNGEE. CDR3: CASSAQGLSNQPQHF. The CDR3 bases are TGTGCCAGCAGCGCCCAGGGGCTTAGCAATCAGCCCCAGCATTTT.

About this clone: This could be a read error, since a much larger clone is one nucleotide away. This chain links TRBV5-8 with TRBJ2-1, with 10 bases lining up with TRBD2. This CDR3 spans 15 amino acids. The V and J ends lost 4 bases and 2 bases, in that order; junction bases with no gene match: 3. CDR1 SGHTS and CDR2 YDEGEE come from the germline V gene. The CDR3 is CASSAGLAAYNEQFF. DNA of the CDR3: TGTGCCAGCAGCGCAGGACTAGCGGCCTACAATGAGCAGTTCTTC.

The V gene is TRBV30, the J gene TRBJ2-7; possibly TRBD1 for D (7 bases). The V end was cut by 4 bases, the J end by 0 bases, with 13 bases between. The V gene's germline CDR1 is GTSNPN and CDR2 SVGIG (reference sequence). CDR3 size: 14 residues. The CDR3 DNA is TGTGCCTGGAAGAGACAGGGAGGCTCCTACGAGCAGTACTTC. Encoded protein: CAWKRQGGSYEQYF. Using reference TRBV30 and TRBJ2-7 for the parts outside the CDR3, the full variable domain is SQTIHQWPATLVQPVGSPLSLECTVEGTSNPNLYWYRQAAGRGLQLLFYSVGIGQISSEVPQNLSASRPQDRQFILSSKKLLLSDSGFYLCAWKRQGGSYEQYFGPGTRLTVT.

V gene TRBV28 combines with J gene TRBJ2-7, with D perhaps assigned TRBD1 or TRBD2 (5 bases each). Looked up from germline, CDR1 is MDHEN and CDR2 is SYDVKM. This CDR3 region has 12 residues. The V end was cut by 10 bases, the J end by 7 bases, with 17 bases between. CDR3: CATNGDRAEQYF. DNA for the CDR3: TGTGCCACCAATGGGGACCGCGCGGAGCAGTACTTC. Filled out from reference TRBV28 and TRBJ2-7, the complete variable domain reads DVKVTQSSRYLVKRTGEKVFLECVQDMDHENMFWYRQDPGLGLRLIYFSYDVKMKEKGDIPEGYSVSREKKERFSLILESASTNQTSMYLCATNGDRAEQYFGPGTRLTVT.

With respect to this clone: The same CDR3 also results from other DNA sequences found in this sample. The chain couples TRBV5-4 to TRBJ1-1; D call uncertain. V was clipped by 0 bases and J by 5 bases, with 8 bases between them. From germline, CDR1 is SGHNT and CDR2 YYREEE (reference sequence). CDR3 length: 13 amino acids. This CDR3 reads CASSLEENTEAFF. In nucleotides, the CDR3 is TGTGCCAGCAGCTTGGAGGAAAATACTGAAGCTTTCTTT.

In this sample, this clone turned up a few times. The CDR3 loop reads CASSSGQGNTGELFF. DNA of the CDR3: TGCGCCAGCAGCTCGGGACAGGGGAACACCGGGGAGCTGTTTTTT. The rearrangement uses TRBV5-1 and TRBJ2-2, with TRBD1 matching 9 bases. CDR3 length: 15 residues. With V trimmed by 3 bases and J by 1 base, 1 base remained unmatched. Germline assignment: CDR1 SGHRS and CDR2 YFSETQ.

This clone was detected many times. CDR3 coding DNA: TGTGCCAGCAGTGCCTTGGGACGGAATAGCAATCAGCCCCAGCATTTT. Translating it yields CASSALGRNSNQPQHF. The V and J genes are TRBV2 and TRBJ1-5; D is possibly TRBD1 (5 bases). This CDR3 comprises 16 residues. V was cut by 4 bases and J by 0 bases, with 13 bases left in between. CDR1 and CDR2 (germline): SNHLY, FYNNEI.

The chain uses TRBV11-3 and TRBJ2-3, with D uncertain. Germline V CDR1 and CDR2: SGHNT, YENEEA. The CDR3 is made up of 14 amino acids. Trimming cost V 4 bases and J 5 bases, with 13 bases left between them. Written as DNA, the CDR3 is TGTGCCAGCAGCTCCGATCAGAGGATAGATACGCAGTATTTT. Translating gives CASSSDQRIDTQYF. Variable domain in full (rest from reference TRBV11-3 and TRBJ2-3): EAGVVQSPRYKIIEKKQPVAFWCNPISGHNTLYWYLQNLGQGPELLIRYENEEAVDDSQLPKDRFSAERLKGVDSTLKIQPAELGDSAVYLCASSSDQRIDTQYFGPGTRLTVL.

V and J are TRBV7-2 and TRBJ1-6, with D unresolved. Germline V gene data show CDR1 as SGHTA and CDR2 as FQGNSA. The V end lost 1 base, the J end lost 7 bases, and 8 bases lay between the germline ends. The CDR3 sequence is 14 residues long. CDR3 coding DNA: TGTGCCAGCAGCTTAGTGGCAACAAATTCACCCCTCCACTTT. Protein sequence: CASSLVATNSPLHF.

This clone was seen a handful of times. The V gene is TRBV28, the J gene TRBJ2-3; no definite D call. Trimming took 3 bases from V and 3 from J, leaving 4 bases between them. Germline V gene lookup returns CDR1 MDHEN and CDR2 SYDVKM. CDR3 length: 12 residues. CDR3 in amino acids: CASSLSTDTQYF. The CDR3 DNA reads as TGTGCCAGCAGTTTGTCTACAGATACGCAGTATTTT.

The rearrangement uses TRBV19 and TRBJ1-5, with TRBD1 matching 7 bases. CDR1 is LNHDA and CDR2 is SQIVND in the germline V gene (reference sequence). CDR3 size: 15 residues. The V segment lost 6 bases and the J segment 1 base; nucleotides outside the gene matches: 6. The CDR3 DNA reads TGTGCCAGTAGCCAGACAGGGACGAGCAATCAGCCCCAGCATTTT. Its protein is CASSQTGTSNQPQHF.

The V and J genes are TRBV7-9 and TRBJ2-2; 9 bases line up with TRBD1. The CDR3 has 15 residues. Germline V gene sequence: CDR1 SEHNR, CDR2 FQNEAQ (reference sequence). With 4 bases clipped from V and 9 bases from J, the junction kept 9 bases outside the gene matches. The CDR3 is CASSSPGTGSWELFF. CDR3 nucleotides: TGTGCCAGCAGCTCTCCCGGGACAGGGTCATGGGAGCTGTTTTTT.

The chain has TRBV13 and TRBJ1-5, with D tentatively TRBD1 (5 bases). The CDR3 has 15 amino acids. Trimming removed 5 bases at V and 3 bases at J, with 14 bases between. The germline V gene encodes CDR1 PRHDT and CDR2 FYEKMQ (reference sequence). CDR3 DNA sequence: TGTGCCAGCAGCGTCGCGGGACTTGTCAATCAGCCCCAGCATTTT. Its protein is CASSVAGLVNQPQHF.

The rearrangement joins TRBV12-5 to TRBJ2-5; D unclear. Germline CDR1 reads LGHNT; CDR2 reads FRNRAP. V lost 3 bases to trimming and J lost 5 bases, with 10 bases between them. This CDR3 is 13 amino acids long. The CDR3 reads CASGLQVGETQYF. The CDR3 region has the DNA TGTGCTAGTGGTTTACAAGTCGGCGAGACCCAGTACTTC.

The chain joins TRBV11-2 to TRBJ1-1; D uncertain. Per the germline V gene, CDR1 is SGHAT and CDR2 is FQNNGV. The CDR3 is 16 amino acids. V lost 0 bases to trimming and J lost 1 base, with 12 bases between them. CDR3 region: CASSLDRIAPNTEAFF. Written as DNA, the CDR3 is TGTGCCAGCAGCTTAGATCGGATAGCCCCGAACACTGAAGCTTTCTTT.

CDR3 in amino acids: CASSAPGTSGRRGGNEQFF. The CDR3 bases are TGTGCCAGCAGCGCCCCCGGGACTAGCGGGAGGCGGGGGGGCAATGAGCAGTTCTTC. The chain carries TRBV7-2 and TRBJ2-1; 15 bases align to TRBD2. CDR3 size: 19 residues. Trimming cost V 5 bases and J 6 bases; bases outside gene matches: 14. Germline V gene data show CDR1 as SGHTA and CDR2 as FQGNSA.

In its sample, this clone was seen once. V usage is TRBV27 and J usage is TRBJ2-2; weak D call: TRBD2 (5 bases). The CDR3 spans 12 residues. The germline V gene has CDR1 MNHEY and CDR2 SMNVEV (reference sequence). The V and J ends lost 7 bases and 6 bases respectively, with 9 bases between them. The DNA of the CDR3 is TGTGCCAGCAACACCGGGGCCGGGGAGCTGTTTTTT. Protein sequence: CASNTGAGELFF.

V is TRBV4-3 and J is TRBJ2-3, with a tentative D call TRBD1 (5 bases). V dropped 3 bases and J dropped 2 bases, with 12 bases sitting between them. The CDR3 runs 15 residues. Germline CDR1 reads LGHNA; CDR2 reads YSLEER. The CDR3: CASSQGTGNTDTQYF. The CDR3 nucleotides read TGCGCCAGCAGCCAGGGAACAGGAAACACAGATACGCAGTATTTT.

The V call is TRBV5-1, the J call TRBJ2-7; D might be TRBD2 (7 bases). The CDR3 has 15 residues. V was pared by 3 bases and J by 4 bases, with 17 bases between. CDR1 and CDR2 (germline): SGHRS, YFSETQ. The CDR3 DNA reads TGCGCCAGCAGCTCCCAGGGAGGGGGTCGTTACGAGCAGTACTTC. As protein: CASSSQGGGRYEQYF.

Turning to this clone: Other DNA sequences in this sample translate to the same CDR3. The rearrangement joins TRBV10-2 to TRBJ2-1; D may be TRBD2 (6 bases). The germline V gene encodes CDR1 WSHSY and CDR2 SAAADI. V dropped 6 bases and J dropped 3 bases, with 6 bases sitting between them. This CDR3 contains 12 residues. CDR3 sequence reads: CASRGGYNEQFF. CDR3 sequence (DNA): TGCGCCAGCAGGGGGGGCTACAATGAGCAGTTCTTC.

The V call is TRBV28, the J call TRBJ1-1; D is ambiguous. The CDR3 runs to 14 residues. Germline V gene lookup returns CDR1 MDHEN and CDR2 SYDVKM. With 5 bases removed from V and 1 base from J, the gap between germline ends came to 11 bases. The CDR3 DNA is TGTGCCAGCAGTCAAGGTTCGAGGAACACTGAAGCTTTCTTT. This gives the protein CASSQGSRNTEAFF.